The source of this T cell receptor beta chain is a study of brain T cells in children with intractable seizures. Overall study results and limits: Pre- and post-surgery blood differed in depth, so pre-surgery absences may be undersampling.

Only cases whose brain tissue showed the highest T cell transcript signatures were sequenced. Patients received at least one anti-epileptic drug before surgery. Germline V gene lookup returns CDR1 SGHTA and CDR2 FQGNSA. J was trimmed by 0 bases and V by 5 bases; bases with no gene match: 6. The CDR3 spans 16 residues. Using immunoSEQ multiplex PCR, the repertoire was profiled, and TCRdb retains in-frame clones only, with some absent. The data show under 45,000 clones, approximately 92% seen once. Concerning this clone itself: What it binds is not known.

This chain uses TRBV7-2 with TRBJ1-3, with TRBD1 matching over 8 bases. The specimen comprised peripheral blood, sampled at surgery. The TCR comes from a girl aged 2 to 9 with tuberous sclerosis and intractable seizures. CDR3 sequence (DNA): TGTGCCAGCAGCGGGACAGGTCGTACCTCTGGAAACACCATATATTTT. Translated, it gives CASSGTGRTSGNTIYF.